This T cell receptor (beta chain) was observed in a study of control samples from healthy donors and cancer patients (dated by TCRdb to the early 2020s). Libraries were constructed by the immunoSEQ multiplex PCR assay. TCRdb carries this immuneACCESS record with in-frame sequences only. Its versions omit some clonotypes, under half of them owing to an unresolved V gene in the studies checked, with the rest unexplained. The sample data list about 170,000 clones, and roughly 88% of these were observed just once. The ten largest clones add up to around 5% of the sample. Points on this clone: The specificity of this receptor is unknown. Per-base qualities were not stored, and no clone one base away is much larger.

Sequenced: blood. This sequence was found in a woman aged 25 to 45 in good health.

The nucleotide sequence reads TGTGCCAGCAGCTTAGCTTCTAGCGGCTTCGGGGAGCTGTTTTTT. This encodes CASSLASSGFGELFF. The chain links TRBV7-2 with TRBJ2-2, and TRBD2 matches 7 of the central bases. From the cysteine up to the phenylalanine, the CDR3 has a length of 15 residues. Only the CDR3 part of the read is kept: 45 bases, read in frame from the first base. The germline V gene encodes CDR1 SGHTA and CDR2 FQGNSA. Here V drops 0 bases and J drops 7 bases, and the junction holds 5 bases not matched to any gene.